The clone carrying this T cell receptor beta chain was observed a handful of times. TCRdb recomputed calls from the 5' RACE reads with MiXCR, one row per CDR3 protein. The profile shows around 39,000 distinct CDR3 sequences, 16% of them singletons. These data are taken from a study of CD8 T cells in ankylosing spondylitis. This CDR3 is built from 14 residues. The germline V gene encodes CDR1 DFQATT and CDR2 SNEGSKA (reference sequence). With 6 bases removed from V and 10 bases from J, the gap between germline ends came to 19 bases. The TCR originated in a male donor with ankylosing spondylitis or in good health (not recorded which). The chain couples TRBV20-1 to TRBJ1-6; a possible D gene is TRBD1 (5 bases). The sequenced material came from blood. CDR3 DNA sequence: TGCAGTGCCAGGATGCAGGGCTTAGAGTCACCCCTCCACTTT. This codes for CSARMQGLESPLHF.